This TCR beta chain was profiled in a study of cytomegalovirus exposure and HLA in healthy donors. Regarding the study as a whole: In a later analysis, several top co-occurrence clusters appeared linked to parvovirus B19, influenza, CMV and Epstein-Barr virus.

The PCR made use of 60 Vbeta and 13 Jbeta primers. The assay was immunoSEQ multiplex PCR, and TCRdb's table has in-frame clones only and misses some. The sample records about 95,000 clones, about three quarters being singletons. This clone was detected only once. Its specificity is not known. This receptor was identified in a man aged 55-75 years in good health and CMV-seronegative. The sample consisted of PBMCs.

As DNA, the CDR3 is TGTGCCAGCAGTTCGGGACAGGGGGGAAACTACGAGCAGTACTTC. Its translation is CASSSGQGGNYEQYF. This chain joins TRBV6-5 and TRBJ2-7, with 11 nucleotides matching TRBD1. This CDR3 comprises 15 residues. J lost 3 bases, V lost 4 bases, and 5 bases had no gene match. Germline-derived CDR1 and CDR2 are MNHEY and SVGAGI.